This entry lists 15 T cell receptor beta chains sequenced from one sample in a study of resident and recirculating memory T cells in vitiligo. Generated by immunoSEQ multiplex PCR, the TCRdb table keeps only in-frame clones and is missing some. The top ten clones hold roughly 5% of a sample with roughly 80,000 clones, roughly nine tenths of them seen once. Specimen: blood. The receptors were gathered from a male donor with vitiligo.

The CDR3: CAWSVKQGYNQPQHF. DNA for the CDR3: TGTGCCTGGAGTGTAAAACAGGGGTACAATCAGCCCCAGCATTTT. The chain carries TRBV30 and TRBJ1-5, with 7 bases identical to TRBD1. Germline-derived CDR1 and CDR2 are GTSNPN and SVGIG (reference sequence). J gave up 3 bases and V 0 bases, and 5 bases lay outside the gene matches. This CDR3 comprises 15 residues.

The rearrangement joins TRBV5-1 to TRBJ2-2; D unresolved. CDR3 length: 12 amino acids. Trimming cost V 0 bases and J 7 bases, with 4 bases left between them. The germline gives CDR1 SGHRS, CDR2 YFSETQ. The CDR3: CASSLGRGELFF. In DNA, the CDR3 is TGCGCCAGCAGCTTGGGTCGCGGGGAGCTGTTTTTT.

The CDR3 DNA sequence: TGTGCCAGCAGTCTCCCCGGAGCTAGCGGACGCTCCTACGAGCAGTACTTC. It is translated as CASSLPGASGRSYEQYF. The chain employs TRBV27 and TRBJ2-7, with 7 bases aligning to TRBD2. V lost 5 bases to trimming and J lost 0 bases; unmatched junction nucleotides: 13. The CDR3 spans 17 residues. The germline V gene encodes CDR1 MNHEY and CDR2 SMNVEV (reference sequence).

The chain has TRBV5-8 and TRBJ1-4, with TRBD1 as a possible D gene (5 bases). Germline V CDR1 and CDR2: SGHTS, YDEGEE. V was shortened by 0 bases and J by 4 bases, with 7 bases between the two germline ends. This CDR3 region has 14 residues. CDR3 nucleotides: TGTGCCAGCAGCTTGGTCGGGGGTAATGAAAAACTGTTTTTT. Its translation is CASSLVGGNEKLFF.

The CDR3 sequence is CASSEPGSNYGYTF. The CDR3 region has the DNA TGTGCCAGCAGTGAGCCAGGTTCTAACTATGGCTACACCTTC. The V gene is TRBV6-1, the J gene TRBJ1-2; D call uncertain. From germline, CDR1 is MNHNS and CDR2 SASEGT. Trimming shortened V by 3 bases and J by 0 bases, and 8 bases separated the two germline ends. CDR3 size: 14 residues.

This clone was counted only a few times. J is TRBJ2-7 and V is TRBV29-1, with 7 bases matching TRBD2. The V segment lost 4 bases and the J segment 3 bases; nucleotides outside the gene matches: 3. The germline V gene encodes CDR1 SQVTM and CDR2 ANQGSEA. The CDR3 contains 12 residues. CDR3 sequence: CSVVRENYEQYF. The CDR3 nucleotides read TGCAGCGTTGTGCGGGAGAACTACGAGCAGTACTTC.

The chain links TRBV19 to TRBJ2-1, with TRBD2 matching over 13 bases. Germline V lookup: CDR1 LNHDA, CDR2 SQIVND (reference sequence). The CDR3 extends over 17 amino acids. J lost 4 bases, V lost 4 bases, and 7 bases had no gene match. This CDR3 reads CASSTLGTSGTYNEQFF. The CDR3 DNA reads TGTGCCAGTAGTACACTGGGGACTAGCGGGACATACAATGAGCAGTTCTTC.

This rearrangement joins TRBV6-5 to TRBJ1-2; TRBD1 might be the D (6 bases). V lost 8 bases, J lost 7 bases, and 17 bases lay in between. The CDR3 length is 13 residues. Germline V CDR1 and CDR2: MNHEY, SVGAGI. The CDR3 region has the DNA TGTGCCAGCTCAACGCAGGGGCGAAGTGGCTACACCTTC. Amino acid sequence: CASSTQGRSGYTF.

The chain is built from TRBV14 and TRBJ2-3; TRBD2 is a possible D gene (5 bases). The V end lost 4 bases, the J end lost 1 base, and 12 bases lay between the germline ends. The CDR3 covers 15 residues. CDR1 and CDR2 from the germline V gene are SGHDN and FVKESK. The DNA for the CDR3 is TGTGCCAGCAGCCCCCGGGTGGGAGGCACAGATACGCAGTATTTT. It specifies CASSPRVGGTDTQYF.

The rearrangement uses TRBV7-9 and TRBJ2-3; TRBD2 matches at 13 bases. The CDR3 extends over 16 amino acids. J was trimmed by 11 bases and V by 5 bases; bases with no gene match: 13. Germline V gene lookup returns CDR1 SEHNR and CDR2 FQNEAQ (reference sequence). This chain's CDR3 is CASSTQPGLAGLKQYF. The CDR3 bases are TGTGCCAGCAGCACCCAACCGGGACTAGCGGGACTCAAGCAGTATTTT.

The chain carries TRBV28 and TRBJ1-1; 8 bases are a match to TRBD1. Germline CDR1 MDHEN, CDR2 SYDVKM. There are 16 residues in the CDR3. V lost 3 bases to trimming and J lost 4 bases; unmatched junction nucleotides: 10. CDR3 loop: CASSFLRRDRFTEAFF. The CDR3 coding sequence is TGTGCCAGCAGTTTTTTAAGAAGGGACAGGTTCACTGAAGCTTTCTTT.

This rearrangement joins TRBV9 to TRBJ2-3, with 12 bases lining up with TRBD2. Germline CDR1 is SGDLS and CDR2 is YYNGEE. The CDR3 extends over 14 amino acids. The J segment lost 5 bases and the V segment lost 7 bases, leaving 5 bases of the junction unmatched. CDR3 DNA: TGTGCCAGCTCGCGACTAGCGGGGGAAGATACGCAGTATTTT. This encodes CASSRLAGEDTQYF.

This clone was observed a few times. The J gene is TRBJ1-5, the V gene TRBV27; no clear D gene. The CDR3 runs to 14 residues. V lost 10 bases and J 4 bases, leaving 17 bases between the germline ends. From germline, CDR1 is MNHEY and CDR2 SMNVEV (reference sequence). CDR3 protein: CATSLASFNQPQHF. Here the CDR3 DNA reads TGTGCCACGAGTTTGGCCAGTTTTAATCAGCCCCAGCATTTT.

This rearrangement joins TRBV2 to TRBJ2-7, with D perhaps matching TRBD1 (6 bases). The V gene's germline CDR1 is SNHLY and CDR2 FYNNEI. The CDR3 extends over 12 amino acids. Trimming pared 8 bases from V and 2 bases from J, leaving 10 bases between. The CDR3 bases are TGTGCCAGCGAGACAGGAGCCTACGAGCAGTACTTC. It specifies CASETGAYEQYF.

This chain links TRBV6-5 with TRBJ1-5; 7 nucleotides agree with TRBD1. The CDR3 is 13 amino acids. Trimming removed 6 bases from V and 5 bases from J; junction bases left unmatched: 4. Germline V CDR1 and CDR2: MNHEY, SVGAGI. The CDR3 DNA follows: TGTGCCAGCAGCTTTACAGGGGATCAGCCCCAGCATTTT. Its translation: CASSFTGDQPQHF.